Listed here is a single TCR beta chain. The data were taken from a study of early T cells in non-severe SARS-CoV-2 infection. Using its own MiXCR run on the 5' RACE reads, TCRdb lists one record per CDR3 protein. The sample comprises approximately 63,000 distinct CDR3 sequences, around 5.7% of which are singletons, and 3.4% rests with the top ten. Germline CDR1 is SGHTA and CDR2 is FQGNSA. V was pared by 1 base and J by 5 bases, with 12 bases between. The CDR3 contains 14 residues. The sequencing used whole blood, collected at baseline. The gene calls are TRBV7-2 and TRBJ2-7; TRBD2 might be the D (6 bases). This clonotype was sampled from an adult who was a healthcare worker with PCR-confirmed SARS-CoV-2 infection or an uninfected control (not recorded which). In DNA, the CDR3 is TGTGCCAGCAGCTTAGGCGGGTGGAGGGACGAGCAGTACTTC. Its translation: CASSLGGWRDEQYF.